The 18 T cell receptor beta chains given below trace back to one sample, sequenced in a study of T cells in Graves' hyperthyroidism and ophthalmopathy. It was RNA transcripts that yielded the amplified TCR beta CDR3 regions. The TCR CDR3 was amplified in a first-round RT-PCR using the HTBI primer set. In TCRdb, the multiplex PCR reads were re-called with MiXCR into one record per CDR3 protein. The sample contains about 640,000 distinct CDR3 sequences, roughly 14% of which appear only once. Sequences were obtained from blood. The receptor set was obtained from a woman in her 50s with Graves' ophthalmopathy.

This clonotype was seen ten or more times. The gene calls are TRBV24-1 and TRBJ1-2, with TRBD1 matching over 9 bases. This CDR3 comprises 15 residues. J gave up 2 bases and V 4 bases, and 4 bases lay outside the gene matches. In germline, CDR1 is KGHDR, CDR2 SFDVKD. CDR3 sequence (DNA): TGTGCCACCAGTGACCCGACAGGGGGAAACTATGGCTACACCTTC. It encodes CATSDPTGGNYGYTF.

This clonotype was detected a few times. The chain carries TRBV24-1 and TRBJ2-2, with TRBD1 matching 8 bases. The junction had 4 bases not matched to a gene; V was cut back by 3 bases and J by 5 bases. CDR1 KGHDR and CDR2 SFDVKD come from the germline V gene. This CDR3 comprises 15 residues. CDR3 in amino acids: CATSDGRGPTGELFF. CDR3 nucleotide sequence: TGTGCCACCAGTGATGGCAGGGGGCCAACCGGGGAGCTGTTTTTT.

This rearrangement joins TRBV2 to TRBJ2-5; D may be TRBD2 (5 bases). V lost 1 base, J lost 5 bases, and 11 bases lay in between. This CDR3 is 14 amino acids long. From germline, CDR1 is SNHLY and CDR2 FYNNEI. CDR3 coding DNA: TGTGCCAGCAGTGAAGGGATAGCGTGGGAGACCCAGTACTTC. Translated, it gives CASSEGIAWETQYF.

The sample holds many counts of this clonotype. V and J are TRBV6-1 and TRBJ1-5, with D tentatively TRBD1 (6 bases). Germline V CDR1 and CDR2: MNHNS, SASEGT. V shed 8 bases and J shed 9 bases, with 17 bases lying between them. This CDR3 is built from 13 residues. CDR3 sequence (DNA): TGTGCCAGCGGAGACAGGAACCACGGGCCCCAGCATTTT. As protein: CASGDRNHGPQHF.

The rearrangement joins TRBV19 to TRBJ2-7, with TRBD1 matching over 9 bases. With 7 bases clipped from V and 4 bases from J, the junction kept 8 bases outside the gene matches. Germline values: CDR1 LNHDA, CDR2 SQIVND (reference sequence). The CDR3 spans 14 residues. Here the CDR3 DNA reads TGTGCCAGTACCAACGGACAGGGGACGTACGAGCAGTACTTC. Protein sequence: CASTNGQGTYEQYF. Using reference TRBV19 and TRBJ2-7 for the parts outside the CDR3, the full variable domain is DGGITQSPKYLFRKEGQNVTLSCEQNLNHDAMYWYRQDPGQGLRLIYYSQIVNDFQKGDIAEGYSVSREKKESFPLTVTSAQKNPTAFYLCASTNGQGTYEQYFGPGTRLTVT.

This clonotype was found a few times. The chain recombines TRBV6-1 with TRBJ2-1; D possibly corresponds to TRBD2 (6 bases). V gave up 3 bases and J gave up 1 base, with 13 bases separating them. CDR1 and CDR2 from the germline V gene are MNHNS and SASEGT. The CDR3 has 16 residues. CDR3 loop: CASSDGTPPSYNEQFF. The CDR3 DNA follows: TGTGCCAGCAGTGATGGGACTCCCCCATCCTACAATGAGCAGTTCTTC.

This clonotype has a single count. V and J are TRBV7-2 and TRBJ2-7, with 13 bases lining up with TRBD2. Germline CDR1 reads SGHTA; CDR2 reads FQGNSA. Germline trimming cut 3 bases from V and 2 bases from J; bases unmatched to any gene: 4. The CDR3 runs 16 residues. CDR3 residues: CASSFRTSGSPYEQYF. The CDR3 DNA reads as TGTGCCAGCAGCTTTCGGACTAGCGGGAGTCCCTACGAGCAGTACTTC.

This clonotype was seen at least ten times. This chain uses TRBV3-1 with TRBJ2-7, with TRBD2 matching 13 bases. Germline CDR1 LGHDT, CDR2 YNNKEL (reference sequence). The CDR3 is made up of 15 amino acids. With V trimmed by 4 bases and J by 9 bases, 9 bases remained unmatched. The CDR3 protein is CASSPGLAGAVGQYF. DNA of the CDR3: TGTGCCAGCAGCCCCGGACTAGCGGGGGCAGTCGGGCAGTACTTC.

This clonotype was detected many times. The chain has TRBV6-6 and TRBJ2-7; D uncertain. Between the trimmed V and J ends, which lost 2 bases and 9 bases, there was a span of 14 bases. The length of the CDR3 is 13 residues. Germline values: CDR1 MNHNY, CDR2 SVGAGI (reference sequence). The CDR3 protein is CASSYLLASWQYF. In nucleotides, the CDR3 is TGTGCCAGCAGTTACCTCTTGGCCAGTTGGCAGTACTTC.

The CDR3 loop is CASSMVETNTGELFF. CDR3 in DNA: TGTGCCAGTAGTATGGTGGAGACGAACACCGGGGAGCTGTTTTTT. The rearrangement uses TRBV19 and TRBJ2-2; D remains unclear. V was shortened by 3 bases and J by 0 bases, with 8 bases between the two germline ends. The germline V gene has CDR1 LNHDA and CDR2 SQIVND (reference sequence). The CDR3 length is 15 residues.

Only a few counts were recorded for this clonotype. The rearrangement joins TRBV4-1 to TRBJ2-5; the D gene is possibly TRBD1 (6 bases). With 1 base removed from V and 5 bases from J, the gap between germline ends came to 14 bases. CDR3 length: 15 residues. The germline V gene has CDR1 MGHRA and CDR2 YSYEKL. CDR3 DNA: TGCGCCAGCAGCCAAGTAGAGGGGGTGGGGGAGACCCAGTACTTC. Its translation is CASSQVEGVGETQYF.

This clonotype showed up many times. Here the CDR3 DNA reads TGCAGTGCCGATGACCGCGTCTATGGCTACACCTTC. It is translated as CSADDRVYGYTF. The genes are TRBV20-1 and TRBJ1-2; no definite D call. CDR1 and CDR2 (germline): DFQATT, SNEGSKA (reference sequence). The CDR3 loop spans 12 amino acids. Trimming removed 6 bases at V and 4 bases at J, with 12 bases between.

This clonotype was recorded many times. Written as DNA, the CDR3 is TGTGCCAGCAGTTTAAGCGCCTATAGTGGAAGAACTGAAGCTTTCTTT. The encoded protein is CASSLSAYSGRTEAFF. J is TRBJ1-1 and V is TRBV27; D call uncertain. With 2 bases removed from V and 5 bases from J, the gap between germline ends came to 18 bases. The germline V gene has CDR1 MNHEY and CDR2 SMNVEV (reference sequence). The CDR3 has 16 residues.

This clonotype has only a few counts. This chain uses TRBV19 with TRBJ2-5, with D unresolved. The germline V gene has CDR1 LNHDA and CDR2 SQIVND (reference sequence). The V and J ends lost 6 bases and 1 base respectively, with 9 bases between them. CDR3 length equals 13 residues. In nucleotides, the CDR3 is TGTGCCAGTAGCATGAAACTCCAAGAGACCCAGTACTTC. It yields the protein CASSMKLQETQYF.

The V gene is TRBV7-2, the J gene TRBJ1-5, with TRBD1 identical over 8 bases. The CDR3 is 14 residues long. From germline, CDR1 is SGHTA and CDR2 FQGNSA. J gave up 6 bases and V 5 bases, and 6 bases lay outside the gene matches. The CDR3 here is CASSQGQVSQPQHF. The CDR3 region has the DNA TGTGCCAGCAGCCAGGGACAGGTTTCTCAGCCCCAGCATTTT.

Only a few counts were recorded for this clonotype. This chain uses TRBV12-5 with TRBJ2-6, with 9 bases identical to TRBD2. J was trimmed by 2 bases and V by 5 bases; bases with no gene match: 16. This CDR3 comprises 20 residues. Germline V gives CDR1 LGHNT, CDR2 FRNRAP. The CDR3 loop reads CASGTLRSSGSKPGANVLTF. The CDR3 nucleotides are TGTGCTAGTGGTACCCTAAGAAGTAGCGGGAGTAAGCCTGGGGCCAACGTCCTGACTTTC.

Ten or more counts support this clonotype. This chain links TRBV24-1 with TRBJ2-2; 13 nucleotides agree with TRBD2. V trimming: 2 bases; J trimming: 2 bases; junction bases outside the gene matches: 1. CDR3 length: 17 residues. CDR1 and CDR2 from the germline V gene are KGHDR and SFDVKD. In nucleotides, the CDR3 is TGTGCCACCAGTGATTGGACTAGCGGGAGTAACACCGGGGAGCTGTTTTTT. This codes for CATSDWTSGSNTGELFF.

Points on this clonotype: A read error may explain this, as a much larger clone is one base away. J is TRBJ1-1 and V is TRBV11-3; 9 bases map to TRBD1. Per germline, CDR1 SGHNT and CDR2 YENEEA. V trimming: 5 bases; J trimming: 4 bases; junction bases outside the gene matches: 11. CDR3 length: 16 amino acids. In DNA form, the CDR3 reads TGTGCCAGCAGCCCGGGACAGGGAATCTTGGGCACTGAAGCTTTCTTT. Encoded protein: CASSPGQGILGTEAFF.